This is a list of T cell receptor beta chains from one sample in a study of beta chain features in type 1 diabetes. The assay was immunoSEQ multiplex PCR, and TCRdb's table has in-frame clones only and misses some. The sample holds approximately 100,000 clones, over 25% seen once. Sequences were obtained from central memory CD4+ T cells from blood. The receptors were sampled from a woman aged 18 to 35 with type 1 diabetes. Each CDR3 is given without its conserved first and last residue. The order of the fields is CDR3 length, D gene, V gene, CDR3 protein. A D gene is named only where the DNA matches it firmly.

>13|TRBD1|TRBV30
AWSVSLQGWSGYT
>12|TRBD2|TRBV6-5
ASGLAGRYNEQF
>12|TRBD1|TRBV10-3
AISSTQGSYEQY
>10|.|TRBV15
ATSSGAGELF
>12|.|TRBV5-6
ASSLVGTDNEQF
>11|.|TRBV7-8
ASSFAPGEKLF
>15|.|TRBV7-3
ASSLRAGGSSYNEQF
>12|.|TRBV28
ASSLLGQGKTQY
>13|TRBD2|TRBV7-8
ASSRGRAGGDEQY
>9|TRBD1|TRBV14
ASRQGNEQY
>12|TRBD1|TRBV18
ASSPTGGADTQY
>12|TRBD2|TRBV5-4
ASSERESTDTQY
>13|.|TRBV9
ASSPRSTNTGELF
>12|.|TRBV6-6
ATRGGARVYGYT
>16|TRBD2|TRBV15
ATSRDRAVLAGGNEQF
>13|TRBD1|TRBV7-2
ASSTRQGSQETQY
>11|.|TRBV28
ASLGQNSETQY
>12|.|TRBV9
ASSVATLQDTQY
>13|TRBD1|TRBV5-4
ASSLGGTAGEKLF
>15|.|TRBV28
ASTSTRDPKRDNEQF
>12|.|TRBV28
ASSLSTGYTEAF
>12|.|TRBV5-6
ASSSGTGRYGYT
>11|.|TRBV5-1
ASSLGLDNEQF
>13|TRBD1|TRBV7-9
ASSKDRHSTDTQY
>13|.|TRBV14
ASSPLGSGGIEAF
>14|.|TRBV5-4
ASSLYRGIATDTQY
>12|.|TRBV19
ANKGPGHQETQY
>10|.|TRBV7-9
ASSYIGDEQF
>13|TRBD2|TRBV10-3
AISESSGRTYEQY
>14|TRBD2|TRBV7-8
ASSWGTSGSNNEQF
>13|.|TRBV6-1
ASKVGQGSYNEQF
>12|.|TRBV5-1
ASTPRDTKKEQF
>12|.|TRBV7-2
ASSFFNSNQPQH
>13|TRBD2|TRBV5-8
ASSLGLAGASEQY
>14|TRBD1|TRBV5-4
ASTFHGQALGYGYT
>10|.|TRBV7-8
ASSLLAGELF
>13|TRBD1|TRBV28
ASSTPGTGTYEQY
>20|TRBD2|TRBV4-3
ASSQDYFGTSGRSTKQETQY
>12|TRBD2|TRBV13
ASAVGGRSDTQY
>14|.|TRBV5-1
ASSSQAVEVTGELF
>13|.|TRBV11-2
ASSLARESYNEQF
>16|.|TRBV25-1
ASSEWRLARSSYNEQF
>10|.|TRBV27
ASSEQGHGYT
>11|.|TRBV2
ASRYRVSYGYT
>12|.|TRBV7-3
ASSVGGSYNEQF
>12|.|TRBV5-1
ASSSTLVSGELF
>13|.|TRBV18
ASSPLEGSYNEQF
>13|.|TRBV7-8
ASSLQEAGENIQY
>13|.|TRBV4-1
ASSQVSGSLYGYT
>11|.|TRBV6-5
ASSYTTRDEQF